This passage covers 24 T cell receptor beta chains from one sample sequenced in a study of cytomegalovirus exposure and HLA in healthy donors. Primers: 60 Vbeta forward and 13 Jbeta reverse. The data were produced by immunoSEQ multiplex PCR, yet TCRdb's version contains in-frame clones alone and is incomplete. Of some 95,000 clones listed, around 71% are singletons. The material sequenced was PBMCs. These receptor sequences come from a man aged 25-45 years in good health and CMV-seronegative.

The chain uses TRBV7-9 and TRBJ1-1; unclear D gene. Trimming removed 5 bases from V and 3 bases from J, with 10 bases in between. The germline V gene encodes CDR1 SEHNR and CDR2 FQNEAQ (reference sequence). The CDR3 has 13 residues. The CDR3 is CASSPQVDTEAFF. The CDR3 DNA is TGTGCCAGCAGCCCCCAGGTGGACACTGAAGCTTTCTTT. Looking up the rest from reference TRBV7-9 and TRBJ1-1 gives the full variable domain: DTGVSQNPRHKITKRGQNVTFRCDPISEHNRLYWYRQTLGQGPEFLTYFQNEAQLEKSRLLSDRFSAERPKGSFSTLEIQRTEQGDSAMYLCASSPQVDTEAFFGQGTRLTVV.

This clone was seen a handful of times. This CDR3 reads CASSDREPTDTQYF. CDR3 nucleotides: TGTGCCAGCAGTGACAGGGAACCCACAGATACGCAGTATTTT. The V call is TRBV27, the J call TRBJ2-3; TRBD1 aligns across 7 bases. The CDR3 spans 14 residues. The germline gives CDR1 MNHEY, CDR2 SMNVEV (reference sequence). V shed 5 bases, J shed 2 bases, and the junction held 4 bases outside the gene matches.

The V call is TRBV29-1, the J call TRBJ1-2, with TRBD1 matching 9 bases. The V segment lost 5 bases and the J segment 5 bases; nucleotides outside the gene matches: 6. CDR3 size: 13 residues. Germline V CDR1 and CDR2: SQVTM, ANQGSEA. The CDR3 region has the DNA TGCAGCGTTACAGGGGGCGCCGAATATGGCTACACCTTC. Amino acids: CSVTGGAEYGYTF.

This chain links TRBV28 with TRBJ2-3; D is perhaps TRBD1 (6 bases). Germline assignment: CDR1 MDHEN and CDR2 SYDVKM. Trimming stripped 2 bases from V and 0 bases from J, with 12 bases between. This CDR3 spans 16 amino acids. This chain's CDR3 is CASSLKPGTSTDTQYF. The CDR3 nucleotides are TGTGCCAGCAGTTTAAAGCCAGGGACAAGCACAGATACGCAGTATTTT.

V gene TRBV7-3 combines with J gene TRBJ1-1; TRBD1 agrees at 8 bases. The J segment lost 4 bases and the V segment lost 0 bases, leaving 13 bases of the junction unmatched. Germline CDR1 reads SGHTA; CDR2 reads FQGTGA. This CDR3 is 18 amino acids long. For the CDR3, the DNA is TGTGCCAGCAGCTTAACGGGGACAGGCGTTGGGGTCGGCACTGAAGCTTTCTTT. Encoded protein: CASSLTGTGVGVGTEAFF.

This chain connects TRBV19 to TRBJ1-4; maybe TRBD1 (5 bases). Germline V gene lookup returns CDR1 LNHDA and CDR2 SQIVND (reference sequence). The CDR3 loop spans 16 amino acids. Trimming pared 10 bases from V and 5 bases from J, leaving 23 bases between. The CDR3 region has the DNA TGTGCCACCGAAAGATGGGGCGGCGGCGTGAATGAAAAACTGTTTTTT. Amino acids: CATERWGGGVNEKLFF.

This chain joins TRBV10-2 and TRBJ1-2; D uncertain. Germline loops: CDR1 WSHSY, CDR2 SAAADI. The CDR3 length is 15 residues. The germline V and J ends were trimmed by 0 bases and 4 bases, with 12 bases remaining between them. CDR3 residues: CASSESSGVAYGYTF. CDR3 DNA: TGCGCCAGCAGTGAGTCGAGCGGGGTGGCCTATGGCTACACCTTC.

This rearrangement joins TRBV6-4 to TRBJ2-1; perhaps TRBD1 as D (5 bases). The CDR3 has 14 residues. Germline CDR1 reads MRHNA; CDR2 reads SNTAGT. The germline V and J ends were trimmed by 0 bases and 9 bases, with 12 bases remaining between them. CDR3 loop: CASSDSSGASEQFF. DNA of the CDR3: TGTGCCAGCAGTGACTCGAGTGGGGCTTCTGAGCAGTTCTTC.

In this sample, this clone turned up once. The V and J genes are TRBV14 and TRBJ1-1; TRBD1 matches at 10 bases. This CDR3 is built from 21 residues. Germline V gives CDR1 SGHDN, CDR2 FVKESK. With 4 bases clipped from V and 4 bases from J, the junction kept 24 bases outside the gene matches. As DNA, the CDR3 is TGTGCCAGCAGCCCGAAACCCGGGACAGGGGCGTACAACCCTGGCGGCACTGAAGCTTTCTTT. Protein sequence: CASSPKPGTGAYNPGGTEAFF. The full variable domain, with the rest looked up from reference TRBV14 and TRBJ1-1, is EAGVTQFPSHSVIEKGQTVTLRCDPISGHDNLYWYRRVMGKEIKFLLHFVKESKQDESGMPNNRFLAERTGGTYSTLKVQPAELEDSGVYFCASSPKPGTGAYNPGGTEAFFGQGTRLTVV.

The chain carries TRBV4-1 and TRBJ2-3, with 10 nucleotides matching TRBD2. This CDR3 is built from 18 residues. From germline, CDR1 is MGHRA and CDR2 YSYEKL. The trim removed 0 bases at V and 6 bases at J, leaving 12 bases unmatched. CDR3 amino acids: CASSQDGVLAGEDDTQYF. DNA of the CDR3: TGCGCCAGCAGCCAAGATGGCGTGCTAGCGGGAGAGGATGATACGCAGTATTTT.

V is TRBV15 and J is TRBJ2-7; TRBD2 agrees at 9 bases. Germline CDR1 reads LNHNV; CDR2 reads YYDKDF (reference sequence). J was trimmed by 5 bases and V by 0 bases; bases with no gene match: 14. The CDR3 length is 18 residues. The CDR3 protein is CATSRDPRREGFEDEQYF. The CDR3 DNA sequence: TGTGCCACCAGCAGAGATCCCCGGCGGGAGGGCTTTGAGGACGAGCAGTACTTC. Full variable domain (rest looked up from reference TRBV15 and TRBJ2-7): DAMVIQNPRYQVTQFGKPVTLSCSQTLNHNVMYWYQQKSSQAPKLLFHYYDKDFNNEADTPDNFQSRRPNTSFCFLDIRSPGLGDTAMYLCATSRDPRREGFEDEQYFGPGTRLTVT.

This chain links TRBV7-8 with TRBJ1-1, with D perhaps matching TRBD1 (6 bases). This CDR3 region has 17 residues. CDR1 SGHVS and CDR2 FQNEAQ come from the germline V gene. V lost 2 bases and J lost 0, with 16 bases in between. The CDR3 here is CASSLTQGLELNTEAFF. DNA for the CDR3: TGTGCCAGCAGCTTAACGCAGGGGTTGGAGCTGAACACTGAAGCTTTCTTT.

The V call is TRBV4-2, the J call TRBJ2-1; 15 nucleotides agree with TRBD2. The CDR3 is made up of 17 amino acids. The junction had 7 bases not matched to a gene; V was cut back by 1 base and J by 9 bases. Germline V lookup: CDR1 LGHNA, CDR2 YNFKEQ. CDR3 amino acids: CASSQAAGTSGRSEQFF. The CDR3 DNA reads TGTGCCAGCAGCCAAGCTGCCGGGACTAGCGGGAGGAGTGAGCAGTTCTTC.

V and J are TRBV5-1 and TRBJ1-2, with 9 bases lining up with TRBD1. CDR3 length equals 14 residues. Germline V CDR1 and CDR2: SGHRS, YFSETQ. V lost 4 bases and J lost 8; bases outside the gene matches: 9. CDR3 bases: TGCGCCAGCAGCCCGTCCCGGGACAGGGCCGGCTACACCTTC. It is translated as CASSPSRDRAGYTF.

V gene TRBV4-1 combines with J gene TRBJ2-5, with 9 bases lining up with TRBD1. CDR1 is MGHRA, CDR2 YSYEKL, per germline. V was pared by 0 bases and J by 5 bases, with 7 bases of the junction left unmatched. The CDR3 has 16 residues. The CDR3 sequence is CASSQDETGGVETQYF. The CDR3 DNA reads as TGCGCCAGCAGCCAAGATGAAACAGGGGGCGTGGAGACCCAGTACTTC.

The rearrangement uses TRBV15 and TRBJ2-3, with 10 positions matching TRBD2. Losses at the gene ends were 0 bases for V and 3 bases for J; bases not matched to a gene: 3. CDR3 length equals 16 residues. The germline V gene encodes CDR1 LNHNV and CDR2 YYDKDF (reference sequence). The CDR3 DNA is TGTGCCACCAGCAGAGAATCGACTAGCGGGACAGATACGCAGTATTTT. It translates to CATSRESTSGTDTQYF. The full variable domain, rest sourced from reference TRBV15 and TRBJ2-3, is DAMVIQNPRYQVTQFGKPVTLSCSQTLNHNVMYWYQQKSSQAPKLLFHYYDKDFNNEADTPDNFQSRRPNTSFCFLDIRSPGLGDTAMYLCATSRESTSGTDTQYFGPGTRLTVL.

This rearrangement joins TRBV27 to TRBJ2-1, with 11 bases lining up with TRBD2. The CDR3 extends over 14 amino acids. V lost 6 bases, J lost 8 bases, and 6 bases stayed unmatched. Germline V gene sequence: CDR1 MNHEY, CDR2 SMNVEV (reference sequence). The CDR3 region is CASSSGTSGYEQFF. CDR3 DNA: TGTGCCAGCAGCTCGGGGACTAGCGGCTATGAGCAGTTCTTC.

This chain links TRBV5-5 with TRBJ1-5, with a weak D call TRBD1 (5 bases). Per the germline V gene, CDR1 is SGHKS and CDR2 is YYEKEE (reference sequence). Trimming pared 0 bases from V and 3 bases from J, leaving 7 bases between. The CDR3 has 14 amino acids. This chain's CDR3 is CASSLGQINQPQHF. The DNA for the CDR3 is TGTGCCAGCAGCTTGGGACAGATCAATCAGCCCCAGCATTTT.

The J gene is TRBJ2-7, the V gene TRBV7-3, with D unresolved. The CDR3 covers 13 residues. CDR1 SGHTA and CDR2 FQGTGA come from the germline V gene. The ends were cut back, 1 base at V and 7 bases at J, with 11 bases in the middle. CDR3 in DNA: TGTGCCAGCAGCTTAATAGCCACGCAAGAGCAGTACTTC. As protein: CASSLIATQEQYF.

The rearrangement uses TRBV7-9 and TRBJ2-6; 7 bases align to TRBD2. The CDR3 runs 18 residues. Germline V lookup: CDR1 SEHNR, CDR2 FQNEAQ (reference sequence). Trimming cost V 7 bases and J 0 bases; bases outside gene matches: 12. CDR3 coding DNA: TGTGCCAGCACCGGATGGGGAGGGTCTCGCTCTGGGGCCAACGTCCTGACTTTC. This codes for CASTGWGGSRSGANVLTF.

The chain links TRBV7-6 to TRBJ1-5; D uncertain. Trimming pared 0 bases from V and 1 base from J, leaving 25 bases between. Per germline, CDR1 SGHVS and CDR2 FNYEAQ. The CDR3 runs 21 residues. The CDR3 sequence is CASSLAEGERPLGWSNQPQHF. CDR3 DNA: TGTGCCAGCAGCTTAGCGGAGGGAGAAAGGCCTCTTGGGTGGAGCAATCAGCCCCAGCATTTT.

This chain connects TRBV9 to TRBJ1-5; 8 positions agree with TRBD1. Unmatched junction bases numbered 7, after V lost 4 bases and J lost 4 bases. This CDR3 has 15 residues. The germline V gene has CDR1 SGDLS and CDR2 YYNGEE. Written as DNA, the CDR3 is TGTGCCAGCAGCAAGGGGGGACAGGCGAATCAGCCCCAGCATTTT. Translating gives CASSKGGQANQPQHF.

The V call is TRBV19, the J call TRBJ1-4; a weak D match, TRBD1 (5 bases). Trimming removed 6 bases from V and 4 bases from J, with 18 bases in between. CDR1 and CDR2 from the germline V gene are LNHDA and SQIVND (reference sequence). This CDR3 is 16 amino acids long. The CDR3 reads CASSPDPDGHNEKLFF. The CDR3 DNA reads as TGTGCCAGTAGCCCAGACCCGGACGGACATAATGAAAAACTGTTTTTT.

The V call is TRBV7-2, the J call TRBJ2-7; 10 nucleotides match TRBD2. Germline loops: CDR1 SGHTA, CDR2 FQGNSA. V lost 2 bases and J lost 5; bases outside the gene matches: 6. The CDR3 length is 15 residues. The CDR3 DNA sequence: TGTGCCAGCAGCTTACAACTAGCGGGGAAGAACGAGCAGTACTTC. Amino acids: CASSLQLAGKNEQYF.